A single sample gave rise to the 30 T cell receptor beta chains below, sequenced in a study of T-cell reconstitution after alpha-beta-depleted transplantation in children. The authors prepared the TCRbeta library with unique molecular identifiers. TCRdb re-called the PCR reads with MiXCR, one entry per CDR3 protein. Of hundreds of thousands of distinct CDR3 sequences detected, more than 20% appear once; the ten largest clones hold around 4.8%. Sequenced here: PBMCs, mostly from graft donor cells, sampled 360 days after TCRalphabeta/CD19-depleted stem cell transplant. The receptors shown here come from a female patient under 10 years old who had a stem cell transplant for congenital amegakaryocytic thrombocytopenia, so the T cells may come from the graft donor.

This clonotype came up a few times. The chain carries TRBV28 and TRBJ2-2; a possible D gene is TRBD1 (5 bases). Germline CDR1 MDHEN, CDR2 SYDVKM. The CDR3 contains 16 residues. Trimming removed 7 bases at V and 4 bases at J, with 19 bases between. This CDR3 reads CASTTTTSGITGELFF. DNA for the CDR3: TGTGCCAGCACCACTACGACTTCAGGGATCACCGGGGAGCTGTTTTTT.

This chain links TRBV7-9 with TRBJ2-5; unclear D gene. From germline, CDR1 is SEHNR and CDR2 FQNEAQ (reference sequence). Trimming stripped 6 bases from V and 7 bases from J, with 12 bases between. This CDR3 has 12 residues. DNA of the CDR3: TGTGCCAGCAGAGCTAGGTCCGGGACCCAGTACTTC. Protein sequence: CASRARSGTQYF.

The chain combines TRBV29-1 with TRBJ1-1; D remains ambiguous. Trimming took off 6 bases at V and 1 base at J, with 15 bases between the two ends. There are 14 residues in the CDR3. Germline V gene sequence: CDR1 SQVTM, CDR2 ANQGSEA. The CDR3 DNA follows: TGCAGCGTGAAGGGCGGCGGAAAGAACACTGAAGCTTTCTTT. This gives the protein CSVKGGGKNTEAFF.

The CDR3 region has the DNA TGCGCCAGCAGCGAAGATACACAGGGGGCTGGGGCCAACGTCCTGACTTTC. This sequence encodes CASSEDTQGAGANVLTF. The chain joins TRBV5-1 to TRBJ2-6; 8 bases line up with TRBD1. The junction had 8 bases not matched to a gene; V was cut back by 4 bases and J by 2 bases. Germline V gene sequence: CDR1 SGHRS, CDR2 YFSETQ. The CDR3 sequence is 17 residues long.

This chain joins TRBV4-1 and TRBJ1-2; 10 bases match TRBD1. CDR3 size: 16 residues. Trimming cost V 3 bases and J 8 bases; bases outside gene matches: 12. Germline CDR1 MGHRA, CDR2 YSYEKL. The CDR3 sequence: CASSQLTGTGVGGYTF. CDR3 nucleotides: TGCGCCAGCAGCCAGTTAACCGGGACAGGGGTAGGAGGCTACACCTTC.

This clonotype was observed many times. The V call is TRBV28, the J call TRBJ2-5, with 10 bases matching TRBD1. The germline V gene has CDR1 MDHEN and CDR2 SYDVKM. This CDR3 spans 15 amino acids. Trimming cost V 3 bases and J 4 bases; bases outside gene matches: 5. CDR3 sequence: CASSFRTGGIETQYF. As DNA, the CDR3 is TGTGCCAGCAGTTTTAGGACAGGGGGGATAGAGACCCAGTACTTC.

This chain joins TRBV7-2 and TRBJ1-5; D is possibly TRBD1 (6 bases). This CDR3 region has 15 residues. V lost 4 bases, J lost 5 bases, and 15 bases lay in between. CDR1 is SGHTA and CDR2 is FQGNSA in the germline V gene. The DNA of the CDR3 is TGTGCCAGCAGCTGGAAAACAGGGCGGGATCAGCCCCAGCATTTT. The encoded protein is CASSWKTGRDQPQHF. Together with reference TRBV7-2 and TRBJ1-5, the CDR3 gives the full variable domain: GAGVSQSPSNKVTEKGKDVELRCDPISGHTALYWYRQSLGQGLEFLIYFQGNSAPDKSGLPSDRFSAERTGGSVSTLTIQRTQQEDSAVYLCASSWKTGRDQPQHFGDGTRLSIL.

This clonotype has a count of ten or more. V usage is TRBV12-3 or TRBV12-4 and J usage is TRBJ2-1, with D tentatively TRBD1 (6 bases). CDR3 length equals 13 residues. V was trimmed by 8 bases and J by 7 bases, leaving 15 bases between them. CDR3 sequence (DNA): TGTGCCAGCCTAAAAGTAACAGGGAATGAGCAGTTCTTC. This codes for CASLKVTGNEQFF.

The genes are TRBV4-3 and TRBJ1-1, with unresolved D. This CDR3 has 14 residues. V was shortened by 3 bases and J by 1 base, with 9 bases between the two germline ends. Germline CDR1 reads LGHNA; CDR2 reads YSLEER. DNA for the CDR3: TGCGCCAGCAGCCATGGACGGAGGAACACTGAAGCTTTCTTT. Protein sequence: CASSHGRRNTEAFF.

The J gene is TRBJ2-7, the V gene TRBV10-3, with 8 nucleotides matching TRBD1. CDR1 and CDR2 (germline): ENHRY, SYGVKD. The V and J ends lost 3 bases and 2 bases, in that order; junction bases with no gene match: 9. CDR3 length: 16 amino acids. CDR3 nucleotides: TGTGCCATCAGTGATACCAGTGGACAGGGTCCCTACGAGCAGTACTTC. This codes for CAISDTSGQGPYEQYF.

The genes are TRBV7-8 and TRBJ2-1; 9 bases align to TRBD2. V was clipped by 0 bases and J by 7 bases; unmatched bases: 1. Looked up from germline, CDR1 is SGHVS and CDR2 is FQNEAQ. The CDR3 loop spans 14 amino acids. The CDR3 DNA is TGTGCCAGCAGCTTAGCTGGACTAGCGAATGAGCAGTTCTTC. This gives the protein CASSLAGLANEQFF.

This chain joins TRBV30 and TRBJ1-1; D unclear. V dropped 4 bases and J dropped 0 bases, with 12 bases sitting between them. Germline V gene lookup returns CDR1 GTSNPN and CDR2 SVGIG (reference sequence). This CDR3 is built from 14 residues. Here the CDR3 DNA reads TGTGCCTGGACTCGGTCTCACATGAACACTGAAGCTTTCTTT. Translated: CAWTRSHMNTEAFF. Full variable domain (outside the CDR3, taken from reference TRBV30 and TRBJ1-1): SQTIHQWPATLVQPVGSPLSLECTVEGTSNPNLYWYRQAAGRGLQLLFYSVGIGQISSEVPQNLSASRPQDRQFILSSKKLLLSDSGFYLCAWTRSHMNTEAFFGQGTRLTVV.

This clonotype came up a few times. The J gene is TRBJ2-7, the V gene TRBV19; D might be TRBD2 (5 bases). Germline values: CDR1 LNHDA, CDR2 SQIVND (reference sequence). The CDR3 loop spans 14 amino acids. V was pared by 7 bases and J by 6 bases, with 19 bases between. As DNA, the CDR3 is TGTGCCAGTACCATTAGAGGGATTTCTACCGAGCAGTACTTC. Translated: CASTIRGISTEQYF.

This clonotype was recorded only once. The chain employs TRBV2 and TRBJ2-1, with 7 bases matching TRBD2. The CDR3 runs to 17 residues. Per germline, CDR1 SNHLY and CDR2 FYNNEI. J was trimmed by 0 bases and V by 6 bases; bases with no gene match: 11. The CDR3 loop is CASSATSSGSSYNEQFF. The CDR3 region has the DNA TGTGCCAGCAGCGCCACATCTAGCGGCAGCTCCTACAATGAGCAGTTCTTC.

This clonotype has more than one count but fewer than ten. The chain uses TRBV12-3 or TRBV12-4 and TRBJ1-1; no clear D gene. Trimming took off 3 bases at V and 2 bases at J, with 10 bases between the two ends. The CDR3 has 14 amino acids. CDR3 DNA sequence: TGTGCCAGCAGTTTCGCCAGAGACAACACTGAAGCTTTCTTT. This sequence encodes CASSFARDNTEAFF.

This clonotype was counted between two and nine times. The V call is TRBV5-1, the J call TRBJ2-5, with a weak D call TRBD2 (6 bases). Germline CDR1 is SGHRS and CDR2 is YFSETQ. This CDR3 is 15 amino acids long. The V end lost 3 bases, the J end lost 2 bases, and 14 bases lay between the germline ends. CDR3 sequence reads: CASSWRGGPQETQYF. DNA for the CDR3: TGCGCCAGCAGCTGGCGGGGAGGACCACAAGAGACCCAGTACTTC. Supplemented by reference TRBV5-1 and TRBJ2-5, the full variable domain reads KAGVTQTPRYLIKTRGQQVTLSCSPISGHRSVSWYQQTPGQGLQFLFEYFSETQRNKGNFPGRFSGRQFSNSRSEMNVSTLELGDSALYLCASSWRGGPQETQYFGPGTRLLVL.

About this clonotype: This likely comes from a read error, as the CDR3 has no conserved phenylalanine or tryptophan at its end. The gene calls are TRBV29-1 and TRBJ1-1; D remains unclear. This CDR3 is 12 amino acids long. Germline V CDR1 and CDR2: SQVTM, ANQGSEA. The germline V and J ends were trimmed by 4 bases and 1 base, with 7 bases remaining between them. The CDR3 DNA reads TGCAGCGTTGTTGGGCAGAACACTGAAGCTTTCTGT. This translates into CSVVGQNTEAFC.

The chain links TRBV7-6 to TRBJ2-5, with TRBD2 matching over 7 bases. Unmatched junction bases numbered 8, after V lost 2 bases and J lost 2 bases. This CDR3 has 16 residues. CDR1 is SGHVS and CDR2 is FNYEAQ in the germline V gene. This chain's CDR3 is CASSLWGRAAQETQYF. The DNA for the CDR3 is TGTGCCAGCAGCTTATGGGGGAGGGCCGCTCAAGAGACCCAGTACTTC.

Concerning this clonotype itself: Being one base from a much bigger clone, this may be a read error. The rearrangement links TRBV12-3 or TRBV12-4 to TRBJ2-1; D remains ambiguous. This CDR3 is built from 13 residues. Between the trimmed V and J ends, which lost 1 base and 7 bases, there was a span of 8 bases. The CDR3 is CASSLVGVNEQFF. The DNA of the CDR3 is TGTGCCAGCAGTTTAGTGGGTGTGAATGAGCAGTTCTTC.

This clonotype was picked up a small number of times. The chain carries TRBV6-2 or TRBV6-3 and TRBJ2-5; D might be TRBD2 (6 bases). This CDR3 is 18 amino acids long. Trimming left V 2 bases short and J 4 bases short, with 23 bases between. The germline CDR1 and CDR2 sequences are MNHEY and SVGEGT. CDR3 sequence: CASSYRATGLPTRETQYF. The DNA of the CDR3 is TGTGCCAGCAGTTACCGAGCGACCGGACTACCGACAAGAGAGACCCAGTACTTC.

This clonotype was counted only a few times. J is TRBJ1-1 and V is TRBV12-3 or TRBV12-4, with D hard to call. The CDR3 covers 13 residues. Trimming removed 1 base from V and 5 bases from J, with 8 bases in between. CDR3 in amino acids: CASSLDGLTEAFF. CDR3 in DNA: TGTGCCAGCAGTTTAGATGGGTTAACTGAAGCTTTCTTT.

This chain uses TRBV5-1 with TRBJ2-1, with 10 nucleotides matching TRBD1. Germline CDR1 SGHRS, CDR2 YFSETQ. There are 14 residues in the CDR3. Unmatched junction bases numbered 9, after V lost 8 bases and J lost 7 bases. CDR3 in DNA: TGCGCCAGTATACGGGACAGGGGACAAAATGAGCAGTTCTTC. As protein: CASIRDRGQNEQFF.

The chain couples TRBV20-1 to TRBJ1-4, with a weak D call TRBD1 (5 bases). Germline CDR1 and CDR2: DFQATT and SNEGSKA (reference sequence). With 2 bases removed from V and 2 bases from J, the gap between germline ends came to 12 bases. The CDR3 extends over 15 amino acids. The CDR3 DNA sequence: TGCAGTGCTAGATCGAGGGGCGATACTAATGAAAAACTGTTTTTT. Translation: CSARSRGDTNEKLFF.

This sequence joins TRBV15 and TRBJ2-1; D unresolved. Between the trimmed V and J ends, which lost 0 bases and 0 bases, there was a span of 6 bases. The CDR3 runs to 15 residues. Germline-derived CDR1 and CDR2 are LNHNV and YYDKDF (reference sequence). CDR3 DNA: TGTGCCACCAGCAGAGAGGCGAGCTCCTACAATGAGCAGTTCTTC. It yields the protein CATSREASSYNEQFF. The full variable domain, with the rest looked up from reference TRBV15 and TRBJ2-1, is DAMVIQNPRYQVTQFGKPVTLSCSQTLNHNVMYWYQQKSSQAPKLLFHYYDKDFNNEADTPDNFQSRRPNTSFCFLDIRSPGLGDTAMYLCATSREASSYNEQFFGPGTRLTVL.

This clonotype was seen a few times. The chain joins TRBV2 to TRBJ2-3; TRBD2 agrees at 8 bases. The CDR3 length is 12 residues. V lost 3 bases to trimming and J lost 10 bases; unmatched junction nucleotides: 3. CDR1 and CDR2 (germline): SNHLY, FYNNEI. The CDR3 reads CASSDGLAPQYF. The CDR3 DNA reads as TGTGCCAGCAGTGATGGACTAGCACCGCAGTATTTT.

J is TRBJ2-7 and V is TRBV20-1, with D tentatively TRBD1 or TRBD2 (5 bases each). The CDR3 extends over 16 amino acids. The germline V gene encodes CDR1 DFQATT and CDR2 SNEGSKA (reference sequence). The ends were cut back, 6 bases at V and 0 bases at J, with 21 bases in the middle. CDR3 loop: CSATDHGGLSSYEQYF. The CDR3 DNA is TGCAGTGCCACAGACCATGGGGGTTTAAGCTCCTACGAGCAGTACTTC.

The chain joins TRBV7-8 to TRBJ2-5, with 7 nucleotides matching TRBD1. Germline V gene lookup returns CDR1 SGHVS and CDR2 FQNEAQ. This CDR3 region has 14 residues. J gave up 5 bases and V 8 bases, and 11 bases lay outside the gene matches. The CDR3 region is CASQRGRIRETQYF. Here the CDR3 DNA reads TGTGCCAGCCAAAGGGGGCGGATCAGGGAGACCCAGTACTTC.

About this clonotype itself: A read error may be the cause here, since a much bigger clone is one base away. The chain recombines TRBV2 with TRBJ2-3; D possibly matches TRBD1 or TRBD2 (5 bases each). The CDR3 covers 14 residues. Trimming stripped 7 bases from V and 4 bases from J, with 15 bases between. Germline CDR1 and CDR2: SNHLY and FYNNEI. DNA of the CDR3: TGTGCCAGCAAGTCGACCGAGGGGTCAGATACGCAGTATTTT. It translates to CASKSTEGSDTQYF.

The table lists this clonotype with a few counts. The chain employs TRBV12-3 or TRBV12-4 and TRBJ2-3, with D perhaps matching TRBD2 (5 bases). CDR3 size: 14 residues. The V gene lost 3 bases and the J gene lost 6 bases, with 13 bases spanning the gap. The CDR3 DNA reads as TGTGCCAGCAGTTTGCTACGGGTAGCGGATACGCAGTATTTT. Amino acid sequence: CASSLLRVADTQYF.

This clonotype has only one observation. The CDR3 loop is CASAPIRLAPNRLAGCHEQFF. Here the CDR3 DNA reads TGTGCCAGCGCCCCGATTCGTCTCGCCCCGAATCGTCTAGCGGGGTGCCATGAGCAGTTCTTC. The chain couples TRBV21-1 to TRBJ2-1; TRBD2, the D gene given by the table, was not confirmed from the DNA. TRBV21-1 represents a pseudogene. The CDR3 length is 21 residues.